One sample yielded the 2 T cell receptor beta chains listed below, sequenced in a study of cytomegalovirus exposure and HLA in healthy donors. The PCR ran on 60 Vbeta and 13 Jbeta primers. Assay: immunoSEQ multiplex PCR; the TCRdb copy retains only in-frame clones and omits some. The sample has 150,000 to 200,000 clones, 76% seen once. Sequenced material: PBMCs. Receptor source: a man between 18 and 35 years old in good health and CMV-seronegative.

This clone was seen more than once but under ten times. The chain uses TRBV29-1 and TRBJ1-1; D remains ambiguous. Germline CDR1 and CDR2: SQVTM and ANQGSEA. The CDR3 contains 14 residues. V was pared by 5 bases and J by 0 bases, with 13 bases between. The CDR3 DNA sequence: TGCAGCGTTCGCCTGAGGAACATGAACACTGAAGCTTTCTTT. It translates to CSVRLRNMNTEAFF.

In its sample, this clone was seen a few times. The V call is TRBV4-1, the J call TRBJ2-1; 13 bases align to TRBD2. Per the germline V gene, CDR1 is MGHRA and CDR2 is YSYEKL. There are 16 residues in the CDR3. The V and J ends lost 7 bases and 6 bases, in that order; junction bases with no gene match: 9. Here the CDR3 DNA reads TGCGCCAGCAAAACTATGGGACTAGCGGGATCCAATGAGCAGTTCTTC. Its protein product is CASKTMGLAGSNEQFF.